This T cell receptor (beta chain) was documented in a study of response to subunit inactivated influenza vaccine. Of note for this clonotype: Its antigen remains unknown.

Study-wide results and caveats: Few additional T cells are recruited per seasonal influenza vaccination, authors suggested.

In TCRdb, the RT-PCR reads were re-called with MiXCR into one record per CDR3 protein. Among under 800,000 distinct CDR3 sequences listed, approximately 15% were seen once. Unmatched junction bases numbered 15, after V lost 4 bases and J lost 0 bases. The CDR3 loop spans 19 amino acids. Germline values: CDR1 SGHRS, CDR2 YFSETQ. The sample was PBMCs from blood, taken 14 to 15 days before vaccination. The source of this sequence is a man aged 45 to 65 who received an inactivated influenza vaccine. The gene calls are TRBV5-1 and TRBJ2-5; 10 bases line up with TRBD2. CDR3 residues: CASSTWGPILAGNQETQYF. CDR3 in DNA: TGCGCCAGCAGCACCTGGGGGCCCATACTAGCGGGGAACCAAGAGACCCAGTACTTC.